The 22 T cell receptor beta chains listed next were all sequenced from one sample in a study of blood T cell repertoires in COVID-19. Sequencing used immunoSEQ multiplex PCR; TCRdb keeps in-frame clones, though not all of them. Here the sample spans approximately 300,000 clones, around four fifths being singletons. Sequences were obtained from peripheral blood. These TCRs come from a woman aged 50 to 60 with active or convalescent COVID-19.

V gene TRBV27 combines with J gene TRBJ1-5, with unresolved D. The CDR3 extends over 13 amino acids. Trimming removed 2 bases from V and 9 bases from J, with 11 bases in between. CDR1 is MNHEY, CDR2 SMNVEV, per germline (reference sequence). This chain's CDR3 is CASSLALRLPQHF. DNA for the CDR3: TGTGCCAGCAGTTTAGCCCTGCGGCTGCCCCAGCATTTT.

This chain connects TRBV5-1 to TRBJ1-3; TRBD1 aligns across 9 bases. The V gene end was trimmed by 1 base and the J gene end by 4 bases; junction bases not matched to a gene: 9. This CDR3 comprises 17 residues. CDR1 is SGHRS, CDR2 YFSETQ, per germline. The CDR3 loop reads CASSLFVGTGTGNTIYF. In DNA, the CDR3 is TGCGCCAGCAGCTTGTTCGTCGGGACAGGGACCGGAAACACCATATATTTT.

V and J are TRBV6-5 and TRBJ1-5; 7 nucleotides agree with TRBD1. V shed 9 bases and J 3 bases; nucleotides not matched to a gene: 5. This CDR3 is built from 13 residues. The V gene's germline CDR1 is MNHEY and CDR2 SVGAGI. CDR3: CASRQGNNQPQHF. The CDR3 coding sequence is TGTGCCAGTAGACAGGGAAACAATCAGCCCCAGCATTTT.

CDR3 DNA: TGTGCCAGTAGTGCATGGACATCCGGAAGCACAGATACGCAGTATTTT. Amino acids: CASSAWTSGSTDTQYF. The chain combines TRBV19 with TRBJ2-3; maybe TRBD1 (5 bases). Trimming cost V 5 bases and J 0 bases, with 15 bases left between them. CDR3 length equals 16 residues. CDR1 is LNHDA and CDR2 is SQIVND in the germline V gene (reference sequence).

This chain uses TRBV20-1 with TRBJ2-7; tentatively, D is TRBD2 (6 bases). V gave up 3 bases and J gave up 6 bases, with 18 bases separating them. There are 14 residues in the CDR3. CDR1 is DFQATT and CDR2 is SNEGSKA in the germline V gene (reference sequence). The CDR3 loop is CSASKVRGWAEQYF. DNA for the CDR3: TGCAGTGCTAGTAAAGTTCGGGGGTGGGCCGAGCAGTACTTC.

The V and J genes are TRBV7-8 and TRBJ2-6; D possibly corresponds to TRBD1 (5 bases). This CDR3 comprises 15 residues. V dropped 2 bases and J dropped 2 bases, with 7 bases sitting between them. Germline CDR1 SGHVS, CDR2 FQNEAQ. DNA for the CDR3: TGTGCCAGCAGCTTAAGCAGGGCTGGGGCCAACGTCCTGACTTTC. It translates to CASSLSRAGANVLTF.

This chain links TRBV19 with TRBJ1-5, with TRBD1 matching over 7 bases. This CDR3 region has 14 residues. After removal of 3 bases from V and 5 bases from J, the junction contained 4 bases not matched to a gene. Per germline, CDR1 LNHDA and CDR2 SQIVND (reference sequence). The CDR3 loop reads CASSMRGLHQPQHF. DNA of the CDR3: TGTGCCAGTAGTATGAGGGGGCTTCATCAGCCCCAGCATTTT. Drawing the rest from reference TRBV19 and TRBJ1-5, the complete variable domain is DGGITQSPKYLFRKEGQNVTLSCEQNLNHDAMYWYRQDPGQGLRLIYYSQIVNDFQKGDIAEGYSVSREKKESFPLTVTSAQKNPTAFYLCASSMRGLHQPQHFGDGTRLSIL.

The chain employs TRBV3-1 (or the pseudogene TRBV3-2) and TRBJ2-1; 11 bases agree with TRBD2. V trimming: 4 bases; J trimming: 4 bases; junction bases outside the gene matches: 12. This CDR3 is built from 18 residues. The germline gives CDR1 LGHDT, CDR2 YNNKEL (reference sequence). This chain's CDR3 is CASSPGAVGTSGYNEQFF. CDR3 nucleotides: TGTGCCAGCAGCCCGGGGGCGGTAGGGACTAGCGGATACAATGAGCAGTTCTTC.

CDR3 DNA sequence: TGTGCCAGCAGTCCCGGACAGGGAAGCTCTGGAAACACCATATATTTT. It translates to CASSPGQGSSGNTIYF. The chain has TRBV9 and TRBJ1-3; 8 positions agree with TRBD1. V shed 5 bases, J shed 0 bases, and the junction held 7 bases outside the gene matches. The CDR3 extends over 16 amino acids. Germline lookup yields CDR1 SGDLS and CDR2 YYNGEE.

This chain uses TRBV28 with TRBJ2-7, with 10 bases aligning to TRBD1. Germline V lookup: CDR1 MDHEN, CDR2 SYDVKM. There are 13 residues in the CDR3. The trim removed 7 bases at V and 6 bases at J, leaving 6 bases unmatched. The CDR3 is CASMDRGAGEQYF. The DNA of the CDR3 is TGTGCCAGCATGGACAGGGGGGCTGGCGAGCAGTACTTC.

The chain has TRBV3-1 (or the pseudogene TRBV3-2) and TRBJ2-1; 9 positions match TRBD2. The length of the CDR3 is 15 residues. The germline V gene has CDR1 LGHDT and CDR2 YNNKEL (reference sequence). The ends lost 4 bases at V and 5 bases at J; junction bases unmatched: 6. The CDR3 sequence is CASSPSTSGHNEQFF. CDR3 bases: TGTGCCAGCAGCCCTTCGACTAGCGGACACAATGAGCAGTTCTTC.

The genes are TRBV2 and TRBJ2-5; tentatively, D is TRBD1 (6 bases). V was trimmed by 6 bases and J by 5 bases, leaving 16 bases between them. Per the germline V gene, CDR1 is SNHLY and CDR2 is FYNNEI. The CDR3 covers 14 residues. CDR3 DNA: TGTGCCAGCAGGGCACACAGGGATGGGGAGACCCAGTACTTC. It encodes CASRAHRDGETQYF.

This clone occurred once. The chain recombines TRBV18 with TRBJ2-5; 8 bases fit TRBD2. Trimming cost V 2 bases and J 5 bases; bases outside gene matches: 16. The CDR3 loop spans 18 amino acids. Germline V gives CDR1 KGHSH, CDR2 LQKENI. The CDR3: CASSPSQSGGPSGETQYF. The CDR3 region has the DNA TGTGCCAGCTCACCATCACAATCGGGAGGGCCCTCTGGGGAGACCCAGTACTTC.

The chain has TRBV7-8 and TRBJ2-1; TRBD2 might be the D (6 bases). The germline V and J ends were trimmed by 3 bases and 9 bases, with 24 bases remaining between them. CDR3 length equals 17 residues. Germline V gene sequence: CDR1 SGHVS, CDR2 FQNEAQ. In DNA, the CDR3 is TGTGCCAGCAGCTTCCCTCCGACGGGACTGACGCTACCTGAGCAGTTCTTC. Translation gives CASSFPPTGLTLPEQFF.

This chain joins TRBV7-3 and TRBJ1-3, with D possibly being TRBD1 (5 bases). The CDR3 contains 17 residues. From germline, CDR1 is SGHTA and CDR2 FQGTGA. V was clipped by 5 bases and J by 1 base, with 18 bases between them. This CDR3 reads CASSPSGQLDSGNTIYF. The CDR3 nucleotides read TGTGCCAGCAGCCCCAGTGGACAACTTGATTCTGGAAACACCATATATTTT.

The chain combines TRBV7-4 with TRBJ1-1; no firm D call. Deletions cut 4 bases from V and 3 bases from J, with 15 bases between. The CDR3 spans 15 residues. CDR1 SGHVT and CDR2 SQSDAQ come from the germline V gene. CDR3 sequence: CASSWRCAGDTEAFF. CDR3 DNA: TGTGCCAGCAGCTGGAGGTGTGCCGGGGACACTGAAGCTTTCTTT. The whole variable domain, filled in from reference TRBV7-4 and TRBJ1-1, reads GAGVSQSPRYKVAKRGRDVALRCDSISGHVTLYWYRQTLGQGSEVLTYSQSDAQRDKSGRPSGRFSAERPERSVSTLKIQRTEQGDSAVYLCASSWRCAGDTEAFFGQGTRLTVV.

The chain carries TRBV28 and TRBJ2-3; a possible D gene is TRBD2 (6 bases). In germline, CDR1 is MDHEN, CDR2 SYDVKM. The V end was cut by 5 bases, the J end by 4 bases, with 16 bases between. The CDR3 is 15 amino acids. This CDR3 is CASSGSGAKADTQYF. CDR3 DNA: TGTGCCAGCAGTGGTTCGGGAGCGAAGGCAGATACGCAGTATTTT. Full variable domain (missing parts from reference TRBV28 and TRBJ2-3): DVKVTQSSRYLVKRTGEKVFLECVQDMDHENMFWYRQDPGLGLRLIYFSYDVKMKEKGDIPEGYSVSREKKERFSLILESASTNQTSMYLCASSGSGAKADTQYFGPGTRLTVL.

The table lists this clone with a count of one. The chain combines TRBV5-1 with TRBJ2-3, with D perhaps TRBD1 (6 bases). Trimming pared 7 bases from V and 1 base from J, leaving 13 bases between. In germline, CDR1 is SGHRS, CDR2 YFSETQ. The CDR3 is made up of 14 amino acids. CDR3 protein: CASGSGVRTDTQYF. In DNA, the CDR3 is TGCGCCAGCGGGTCAGGGGTCCGCACAGATACGCAGTATTTT.

This rearrangement joins TRBV5-4 to TRBJ1-4; TRBD1 matches at 7 bases. After removal of 0 bases from V and 7 bases from J, the junction contained 3 bases not matched to a gene. This CDR3 comprises 14 residues. Germline V gene data show CDR1 as SGHNT and CDR2 as YYREEE (reference sequence). CDR3 sequence: CASSLEGAVEKLFF. As DNA, the CDR3 is TGTGCCAGCAGCTTGGAGGGGGCCGTTGAAAAACTGTTTTTT.

The chain couples TRBV2 to TRBJ1-5; D call uncertain. The ends were cut back, 3 bases at V and 3 bases at J, with 15 bases in the middle. CDR3 size: 16 residues. The V gene's germline CDR1 is SNHLY and CDR2 FYNNEI. The CDR3 region is CASSDKRRGINQPQHF. The CDR3 bases are TGTGCCAGCAGTGACAAGCGTCGGGGAATCAATCAGCCCCAGCATTTT.

The chain uses TRBV5-6 and TRBJ1-2; perhaps TRBD1 as D (5 bases). V was clipped by 4 bases and J by 4 bases, with 11 bases between them. The CDR3 runs 13 residues. Germline CDR1 is SGHDT and CDR2 is YYEEEE. The CDR3, as DNA: TGTGCCAGCAGCGCGGGGCAGCTCTATGGCTACACCTTC. It codes for CASSAGQLYGYTF.

The chain couples TRBV19 to TRBJ1-4; possible D gene TRBD1, 6 bases. This CDR3 is built from 14 residues. V lost 3 bases, J lost 7 bases, and 12 bases lay in between. Germline V CDR1 and CDR2: LNHDA, SQIVND (reference sequence). The CDR3 reads CASSIQGSGEKLFF. The CDR3 DNA is TGTGCCAGTAGTATCCAGGGGTCAGGTGAAAAACTGTTTTTT. Full variable domain (rest looked up from reference TRBV19 and TRBJ1-4): DGGITQSPKYLFRKEGQNVTLSCEQNLNHDAMYWYRQDPGQGLRLIYYSQIVNDFQKGDIAEGYSVSREKKESFPLTVTSAQKNPTAFYLCASSIQGSGEKLFFGSGTQLSVL.